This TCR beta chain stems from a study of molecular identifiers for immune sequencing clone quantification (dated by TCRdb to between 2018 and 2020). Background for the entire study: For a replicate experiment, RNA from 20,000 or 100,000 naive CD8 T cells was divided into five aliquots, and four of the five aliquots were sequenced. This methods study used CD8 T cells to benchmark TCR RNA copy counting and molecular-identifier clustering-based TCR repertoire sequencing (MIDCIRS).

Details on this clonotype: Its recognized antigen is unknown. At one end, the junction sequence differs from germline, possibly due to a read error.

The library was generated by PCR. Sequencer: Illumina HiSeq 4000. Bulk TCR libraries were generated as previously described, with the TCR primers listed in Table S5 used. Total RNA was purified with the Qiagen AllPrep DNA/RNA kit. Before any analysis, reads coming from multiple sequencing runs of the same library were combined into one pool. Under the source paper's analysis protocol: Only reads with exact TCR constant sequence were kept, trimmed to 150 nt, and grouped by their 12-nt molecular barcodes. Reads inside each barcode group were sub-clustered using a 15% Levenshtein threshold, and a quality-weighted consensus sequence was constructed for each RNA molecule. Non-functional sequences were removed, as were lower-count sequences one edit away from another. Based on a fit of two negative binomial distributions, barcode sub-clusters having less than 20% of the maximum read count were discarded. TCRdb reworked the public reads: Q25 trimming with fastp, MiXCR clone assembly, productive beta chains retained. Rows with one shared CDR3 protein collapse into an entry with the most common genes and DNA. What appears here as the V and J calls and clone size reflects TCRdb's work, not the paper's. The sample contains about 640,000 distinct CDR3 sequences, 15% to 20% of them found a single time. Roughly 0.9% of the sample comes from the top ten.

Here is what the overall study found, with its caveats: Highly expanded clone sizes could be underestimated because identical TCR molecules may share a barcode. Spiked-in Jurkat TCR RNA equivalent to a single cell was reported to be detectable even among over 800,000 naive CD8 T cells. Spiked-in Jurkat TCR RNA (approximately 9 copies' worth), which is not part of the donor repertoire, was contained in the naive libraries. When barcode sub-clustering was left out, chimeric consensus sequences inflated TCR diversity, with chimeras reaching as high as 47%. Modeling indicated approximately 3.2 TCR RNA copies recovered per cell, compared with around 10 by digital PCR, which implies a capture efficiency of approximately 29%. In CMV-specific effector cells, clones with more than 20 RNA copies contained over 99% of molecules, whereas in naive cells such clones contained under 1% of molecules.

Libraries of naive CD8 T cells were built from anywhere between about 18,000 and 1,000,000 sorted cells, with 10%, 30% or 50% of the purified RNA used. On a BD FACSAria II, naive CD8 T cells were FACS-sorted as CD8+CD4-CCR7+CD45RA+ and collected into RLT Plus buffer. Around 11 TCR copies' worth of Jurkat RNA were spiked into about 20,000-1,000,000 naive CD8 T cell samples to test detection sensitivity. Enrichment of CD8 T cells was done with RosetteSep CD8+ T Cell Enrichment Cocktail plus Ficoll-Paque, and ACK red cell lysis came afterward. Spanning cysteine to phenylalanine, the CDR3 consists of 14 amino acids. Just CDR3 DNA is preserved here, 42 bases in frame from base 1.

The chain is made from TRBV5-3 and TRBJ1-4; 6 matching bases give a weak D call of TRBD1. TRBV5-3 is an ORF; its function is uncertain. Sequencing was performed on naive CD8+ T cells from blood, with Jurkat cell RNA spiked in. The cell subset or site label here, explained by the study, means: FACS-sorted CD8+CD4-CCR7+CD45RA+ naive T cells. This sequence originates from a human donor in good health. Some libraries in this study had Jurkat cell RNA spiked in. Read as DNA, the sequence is TGTGCCAGCAGCTGGGATGGGGGGCTTGAAAAACTGTTTTTT. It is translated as CASSWDGGLEKLFF.